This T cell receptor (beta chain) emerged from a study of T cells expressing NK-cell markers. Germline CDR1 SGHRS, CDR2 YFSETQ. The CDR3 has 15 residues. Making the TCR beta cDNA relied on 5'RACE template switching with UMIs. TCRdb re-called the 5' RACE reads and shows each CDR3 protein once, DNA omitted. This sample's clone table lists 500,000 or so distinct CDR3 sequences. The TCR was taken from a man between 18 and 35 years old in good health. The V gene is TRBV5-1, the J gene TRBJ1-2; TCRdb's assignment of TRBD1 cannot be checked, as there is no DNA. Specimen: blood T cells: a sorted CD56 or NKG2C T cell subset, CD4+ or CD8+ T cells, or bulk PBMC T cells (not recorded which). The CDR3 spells CASSVADRGPDGYTF.